The present T cell receptor beta chain was sequenced within a study of PD-1 blockade in classical Hodgkin lymphoma. Time point specified: cycle 4 day 1 (C4D1), after more than five weeks of nivolumab. The patients all showed relapse after autologous stem cell transplantation, while their brentuximab vedotin exposure varied. Out of thawed PBMCs, magnetic negative selection purified CD4+ T cells. General observations from the study: Nivolumab starters within 1 year of ASCT were excluded. At baseline, newly diagnosed patients reportedly showed less TCR diversity than healthy donors. Although disease activity or prior therapy may be involved, causes of the repertoire differences remain undefined. Baseline diversity in complete responders resembled that of newly diagnosed patients.

Clones were read by immunoSEQ multiplex PCR, and TCRdb kept only the in-frame ones, dropping some. The sample carries 20,000 or so clones, less than 90% recorded once. Germline V gives CDR1 MDHEN, CDR2 SYDVKM. V was clipped by 7 bases and J by 3 bases, with 10 bases between them. CDR3 size: 12 residues. Worth noting for this clone: Antigen specificity is unknown.

The rearrangement links TRBV28 to TRBJ2-7; maybe TRBD1 (6 bases). Source: CD4+ T cells from blood, taken before the fourth cycle of nivolumab. This sequence originates from a human donor with classical Hodgkin lymphoma. The CDR3 loop reads CASNRDIYEQYF. CDR3 sequence (DNA): TGTGCCAGCAACAGGGACATCTACGAGCAGTACTTC. Filled out from reference TRBV28 and TRBJ2-7, the complete variable domain reads DVKVTQSSRYLVKRTGEKVFLECVQDMDHENMFWYRQDPGLGLRLIYFSYDVKMKEKGDIPEGYSVSREKKERFSLILESASTNQTSMYLCASNRDIYEQYFGPGTRLTVT.